A single sample gave rise to the 11 T cell receptor beta chains below, sequenced in a study of human T cells and chemical hapten exposure. Each CDR3 protein is one row after TCRdb ran MiXCR on the RACE reads. The sample has roughly 100,000 distinct CDR3 sequences, around 12% seen once. This sample's time point: pre-sensitization, week 0. Treatment indicated: therapeutic diphenylcyclopropenone sensitization with weekly scalp DPC. The sequences come from whole blood, collected in connection with sensitization to the hapten diphenylcyclopropenone (DPC). Receptor source: a woman in her forties or fifties with alopecia areata. Some clones in this sample may be carry-over from other donors' samples.

The chain links TRBV6-5 to TRBJ2-1; unclear D gene. The CDR3 contains 16 residues. Trimming took off 0 bases at V and 5 bases at J, with 14 bases between the two ends. Germline CDR1 is MNHEY and CDR2 is SVGAGI. CDR3 DNA: TGTGCCAGCAGTTACTCCTCTAGGAGAAAAAACAATGAGCAGTTCTTC. This sequence encodes CASSYSSRRKNNEQFF.

The genes are TRBV5-5 and TRBJ1-1; 7 nucleotides line up with TRBD1. Germline V lookup: CDR1 SGHKS, CDR2 YYEKEE (reference sequence). The CDR3 is 14 amino acids. J lost 6 bases, V lost 0 bases, and 5 bases had no gene match. Written as DNA, the CDR3 is TGTGCCAGCAGCTTGGTAGACAGGGTTCCTGAAGCTTTCTTT. Amino acids: CASSLVDRVPEAFF.

The rearrangement joins TRBV5-1 to TRBJ2-3; TRBD2 agrees at 13 bases. This CDR3 spans 14 amino acids. V was pared by 10 bases and J by 4 bases, with 6 bases of the junction left unmatched. In germline, CDR1 is SGHRS, CDR2 YFSETQ. The DNA of the CDR3 is TGCGCCGGTCGGACTAGCGGGGGCGCAGATACGCAGTATTTT. This encodes CAGRTSGGADTQYF.

This clonotype was detected many times. The V and J genes are TRBV6-2 or TRBV6-3 and TRBJ2-3, with 11 nucleotides matching TRBD1. Germline V gene lookup returns CDR1 MNHEY and CDR2 SVGEGT. CDR3 length equals 15 residues. V gave up 5 bases and J gave up 1 base; unmatched junction bases: 2. CDR3 nucleotide sequence: TGTGCCAGCAGTCGGACAGGGGGCGGCACAGATACGCAGTATTTT. Protein product: CASSRTGGGTDTQYF.

This clonotype has ten or more counts. This chain joins TRBV11-2 and TRBJ2-1; a possible D gene is TRBD2 (5 bases). The CDR3 covers 13 residues. CDR1 is SGHAT and CDR2 is FQNNGV in the germline V gene. The V gene lost 5 bases and the J gene lost 8 bases, with 13 bases spanning the gap. CDR3 DNA: TGTGCCAGCAGCCCCGGCCACGGGGATGAGCAGTTCTTC. It specifies CASSPGHGDEQFF.

The V call is TRBV28, the J call TRBJ1-5; D is ambiguous. This CDR3 region has 17 residues. V lost 4 bases and J lost 0, with 16 bases in between. Germline CDR1 reads MDHEN; CDR2 reads SYDVKM. The CDR3 nucleotides read TGTGCCAGCAGTTCTTACGGGCAGGCCAATAGCAATCAGCCCCAGCATTTT. This encodes CASSSYGQANSNQPQHF. The entire variable domain, with the rest obtained from reference TRBV28 and TRBJ1-5, is as follows: DVKVTQSSRYLVKRTGEKVFLECVQDMDHENMFWYRQDPGLGLRLIYFSYDVKMKEKGDIPEGYSVSREKKERFSLILESASTNQTSMYLCASSSYGQANSNQPQHFGDGTRLSIL.

This clonotype was seen many times. The chain is built from TRBV12-3 or TRBV12-4 and TRBJ2-2; D is undetermined. The CDR3 is made up of 14 amino acids. Trimming pared 1 base from V and 1 base from J, leaving 4 bases between. The CDR3 DNA sequence: TGTGCCAGCAGTTTAGTCGGGAACACCGGGGAGCTGTTTTTT. Amino acids: CASSLVGNTGELFF.

The V and J genes are TRBV3-1 and TRBJ2-6; TRBD1 might be the D (6 bases). CDR3 length equals 17 residues. CDR1 and CDR2 from the germline V gene are LGHDT and YNNKEL (reference sequence). V lost 3 bases, J lost 0 bases, and 12 bases lay in between. The CDR3 here is CASSHTTGSSGANVLTF. In DNA, the CDR3 is TGTGCCAGCAGCCACACGACAGGCTCCTCTGGGGCCAACGTCCTGACTTTC.

This clonotype was counted only a few times. The CDR3 loop is CASSYSMRKTSGRASYEQYF. The CDR3 DNA sequence: TGTGCCAGCAGTTACTCGATGCGGAAGACTAGCGGGAGGGCCTCCTACGAGCAGTACTTC. The V gene is TRBV6-6, the J gene TRBJ2-7, with 14 positions matching TRBD2. Trimming at V came to 0 bases and at J to 0 bases, leaving 10 bases not matched to a gene. CDR1 and CDR2 from the germline V gene are MNHNY and SVGAGI (reference sequence). The CDR3 loop spans 20 amino acids.

This clonotype came up a few times. The chain couples TRBV2 to TRBJ2-7; D may be TRBD1 (6 bases). The V and J ends lost 7 bases and 0 bases respectively, with 16 bases between them. This CDR3 is built from 15 residues. From germline, CDR1 is SNHLY and CDR2 FYNNEI. CDR3 loop: CASTDGSDSSYEQYF. The CDR3 DNA sequence: TGTGCCAGCACCGACGGTTCGGACAGCTCCTACGAGCAGTACTTC.

The rearrangement joins TRBV5-1 to TRBJ2-7; TRBD1 aligns across 8 bases. J was trimmed by 3 bases and V by 2 bases; bases with no gene match: 4. Germline CDR1 SGHRS, CDR2 YFSETQ. The CDR3 totals 14 residues. CDR3 in amino acids: CASSFGQGYYEQYF. Written as DNA, the CDR3 is TGCGCCAGCAGCTTCGGACAGGGTTACTACGAGCAGTACTTC.